These 18 T cell receptor beta chains came from one sample sequenced in a study of T cell repertoires in cytomegalovirus infection. TCRdb ran MiXCR on the reads and lists one entry per CDR3 protein. The table records hundreds of thousands of distinct CDR3 sequences, 35% to 45% of them present only once. The sequenced sample was PBMCs. These TCRs come from a human donor in good health (CMV status not recorded). Some clones in this sample may be carry-over from other donors' samples.

This clonotype was seen only a few times. For the CDR3, the DNA is TGTGCCACCAGCAGAGATCTCAGGTCGAACACCGGGGAGCTGTTTTTT. This codes for CATSRDLRSNTGELFF. The chain couples TRBV15 to TRBJ2-2; D is unresolved. This CDR3 spans 16 amino acids. CDR1 is LNHNV, CDR2 YYDKDF, per germline (reference sequence). V shed 0 bases and J shed 0 bases, with 8 bases lying between them.

The sample holds a few counts of this clonotype. This chain joins TRBV20-1 and TRBJ2-1; a possible D gene is TRBD1 (5 bases). Looked up from germline, CDR1 is DFQATT and CDR2 is SNEGSKA (reference sequence). Trimming removed 5 bases from V and 12 bases from J, with 20 bases in between. The CDR3 totals 13 residues. Here the CDR3 DNA reads TGCAGTGCTCCGAGTCCTCTAGGGGCTTGGCAGTTCTTC. As protein: CSAPSPLGAWQFF.

The table lists this clonotype with many counts. The chain carries TRBV20-1 and TRBJ2-4; a possible D gene is TRBD2 (5 bases). CDR1 and CDR2 (germline): DFQATT, SNEGSKA (reference sequence). Deletions cut 0 bases from V and 3 bases from J, with 12 bases between. CDR3 length: 15 amino acids. This CDR3 reads CSARDREPVKNIQYF. CDR3 sequence (DNA): TGCAGTGCTAGAGATCGGGAACCTGTCAAAAACATTCAGTACTTC.

The chain uses TRBV27 and TRBJ2-1; D possibly corresponds to TRBD2 (6 bases). Trimming stripped 5 bases from V and 2 bases from J, with 13 bases between. This CDR3 is built from 15 residues. CDR1 is MNHEY and CDR2 is SMNVEV in the germline V gene (reference sequence). CDR3 sequence (DNA): TGTGCCAGCAGTCATTCAGGGACTCCCTACAATGAGCAGTTCTTC. Translated, it gives CASSHSGTPYNEQFF.

The genes are TRBV18 and TRBJ1-3, with D hard to call. This CDR3 is 13 amino acids long. With 2 bases removed from V and 2 bases from J, the gap between germline ends came to 4 bases. Per the germline V gene, CDR1 is KGHSH and CDR2 is LQKENI. CDR3 nucleotides: TGTGCCAGCTCACCAGGGACTGGAAACACCATATATTTT. The encoded protein is CASSPGTGNTIYF.

About this clonotype itself: A much larger clone sits a single nucleotide away, making a read error possible. The CDR3 end shows no conserved phenylalanine or tryptophan, and so a read error is likely. The chain has TRBV11-3 and TRBJ2-3, with no clear D. Germline CDR1 reads SGHNT; CDR2 reads YENEEA. Trimming stripped 2 bases from V and 4 bases from J, with 7 bases between. This CDR3 is 13 amino acids long. CDR3 loop: CASSLTAADTQYC. CDR3 in DNA: TGTGCCAGCAGCTTAACCGCCGCAGATACGCAGTATTGT.

CDR3 DNA: TGCGCCAGCAGCTCGAAAAGGGACAGTTTAGTAGTTGGCCAGCAGTACTTC. Translating it yields CASSSKRDSLVVGQQYF. The chain is built from TRBV5-1 and TRBJ2-7; 7 nucleotides match TRBD1. V was clipped by 3 bases and J by 8 bases; unmatched bases: 20. In germline, CDR1 is SGHRS, CDR2 YFSETQ. The length of the CDR3 is 17 residues.

This chain joins TRBV20-1 and TRBJ1-2; TRBD1 matches at 8 bases. After removal of 3 bases from V and 4 bases from J, the junction contained 4 bases not matched to a gene. The CDR3 contains 13 residues. Germline V CDR1 and CDR2: DFQATT, SNEGSKA (reference sequence). The CDR3 DNA reads as TGCAGTGCTAGGCCAGGGGGCTCCTATGGCTACACCTTC. This translates into CSARPGGSYGYTF.

This clonotype was counted only a few times. CDR3 loop: CSAPTSLAGRGTDTQYF. The CDR3, as DNA: TGCAGTGCCCCCACTAGCTTAGCGGGAAGGGGCACAGATACGCAGTATTTT. The rearrangement uses TRBV20-1 and TRBJ2-3; 8 bases line up with TRBD2. There are 17 residues in the CDR3. The germline V gene encodes CDR1 DFQATT and CDR2 SNEGSKA (reference sequence). The V segment lost 6 bases and the J segment 1 base; nucleotides outside the gene matches: 15.

Only a few counts were recorded for this clonotype. The V and J genes are TRBV27 and TRBJ1-2, with 7 bases aligning to TRBD1. The J segment lost 7 bases and the V segment lost 3 bases, leaving 5 bases of the junction unmatched. The length of the CDR3 is 13 residues. Germline V gene sequence: CDR1 MNHEY, CDR2 SMNVEV (reference sequence). The CDR3 bases are TGTGCCAGCAGTTTCCGGAGGGGGCTTGGCTACACCTTC. It encodes CASSFRRGLGYTF.

The table lists this clonotype with many counts. This rearrangement joins TRBV25-1 to TRBJ1-2; D is unclear. V was shortened by 3 bases and J by 4 bases, with 9 bases between the two germline ends. The length of the CDR3 is 13 residues. Germline CDR1 is MGHDK and CDR2 is SYGVNS. The CDR3 is CASSDATVYGYTF. The CDR3 DNA follows: TGTGCCAGCAGTGATGCGACGGTCTATGGCTACACCTTC.

The V gene is TRBV12-3 or TRBV12-4, the J gene TRBJ2-1; D is possibly TRBD2 (5 bases). This CDR3 has 12 residues. With 6 bases removed from V and 15 bases from J, the gap between germline ends came to 18 bases. CDR3 nucleotides: TGTGCCAGCAGCCCTAGAGCGGCAGGTTCGTTCTTC. Its protein is CASSPRAAGSFF.

Concerning this clonotype itself: One junction end disagrees with the germline gene, perhaps due to a read error. The chain joins TRBV5-5 to TRBJ1-6; D is ambiguous. CDR1 and CDR2 from the germline V gene are SGHKS and YYEKEE (reference sequence). The CDR3 loop spans 13 amino acids. CDR3 amino acids: CASRRTLNSPLPF. The CDR3 region has the DNA TGTGCCAGCAGGAGGACCCTCAATTCACCCCTCCCCTTT.

The V gene is TRBV5-4, the J gene TRBJ1-1; D unresolved. Trimming took off 0 bases at V and 0 bases at J, with 12 bases between the two ends. The CDR3 loop spans 16 amino acids. The V gene's germline CDR1 is SGHNT and CDR2 YYREEE (reference sequence). The CDR3 DNA reads as TGTGCCAGCAGCTTGGAACCAAGGGCCATGAACACTGAAGCTTTCTTT. This encodes CASSLEPRAMNTEAFF.

This sequence joins TRBV29-1 and TRBJ1-2; TRBD1 aligns across 7 bases. CDR1 is SQVTM, CDR2 ANQGSEA, per germline. The CDR3 spans 15 residues. The V and J ends lost 6 bases and 0 bases, in that order; junction bases with no gene match: 10. As DNA, the CDR3 is TGCAGCGTCTCCCAGGGACAGCGGTCTAACTATGGCTACACCTTC. This gives the protein CSVSQGQRSNYGYTF.

The chain combines TRBV2 with TRBJ2-2; D possibly corresponds to TRBD2 (6 bases). With 7 bases removed from V and 6 bases from J, the gap between germline ends came to 21 bases. The germline CDR1 and CDR2 sequences are SNHLY and FYNNEI. The CDR3 runs 16 residues. The DNA of the CDR3 is TGTGCCAGCATTCGTTATCCGGGACTCAGGTCCGGGGAGCTGTTTTTT. This gives the protein CASIRYPGLRSGELFF.

The chain employs TRBV28 and TRBJ2-3, with 12 bases aligning to TRBD2. The CDR3 spans 17 residues. With V trimmed by 3 bases and J by 4 bases, 8 bases remained unmatched. The germline gives CDR1 MDHEN, CDR2 SYDVKM. CDR3 protein: CASSFGLAGGPSDTQYF. Written as DNA, the CDR3 is TGTGCCAGCAGTTTCGGGCTAGCGGGAGGGCCGTCAGATACGCAGTATTTT.

In DNA, the CDR3 is TGCAGTGCTAGTTCCGGGACAGGGAACAATCAGCCCCAGCATTTT. This gives the protein CSASSGTGNNQPQHF. V usage is TRBV20-1 and J usage is TRBJ1-5, with 9 bases identical to TRBD1. The CDR3 sequence is 15 residues long. Trimming removed 3 bases from V and 3 bases from J; junction bases left unmatched: 6. Germline V gives CDR1 DFQATT, CDR2 SNEGSKA (reference sequence).